Listed below are T cell receptor beta chains from one sample, sequenced in a study of blood T cell repertoires in COVID-19. The table came from immunoSEQ multiplex PCR; TCRdb's copy has only in-frame clones and leaves some out. The table shows 300,000 to 350,000 clones, with over 80% occurring only once. Sequencing was done on a sample of peripheral blood. Receptors originate from a man aged 30 to 45 with COVID-19, enrolled during active disease. Each CDR3 is given with its conserved first and last residue. D genes are given only for firm matches. Part of the rows lack a size; the others show once, few, many or a class for expanded clones.

CASSPDRSDNEQFF	TGCGCCAGCAGCCCCGACAGGTCCGACAATGAGCAGTTCTTC	TRBJ2-1	NA	TRBV10-1	NA
CAGRLAGPYEQYF	TGTGCCGGAAGACTAGCGGGGCCCTACGAGCAGTACTTC	TRBJ2-7	NA	TRBV30	TRBD2
CASQFRGTEAFF	TGTGCCTCCCAGTTCCGCGGCACTGAAGCTTTCTTT	TRBJ1-1	NA	TRBV19	NA
CAISSTGSNTEAFF	TGTGCCATCAGTTCGACAGGGTCCAACACTGAAGCTTTCTTT	TRBJ1-1	NA	TRBV10-3	TRBD1
CSVDQGLAGGEQYF	TGCAGCGTTGACCAGGGACTAGCGGGGGGCGAGCAGTACTTC	TRBJ2-7	NA	TRBV29-1	TRBD2
CATAPYNRGEQFF	TGTGCCACCGCCCCGTACAATAGGGGTGAGCAGTTCTTC	TRBJ2-1	once	TRBV10-3	NA
CASSPETGGLYEQYF	TGTGCCAGCTCACCTGAAACAGGGGGCTTATACGAGCAGTACTTC	TRBJ2-7	NA	TRBV18	TRBD1
CASGSRDFPSSYNEQFF	TGTGCCAGCGGGTCCCGGGACTTTCCGAGTTCCTACAATGAGCAGTTCTTC	TRBJ2-1	NA	TRBV28	NA
CATSDAGTGGDNEQFF	TGTGCCACCAGTGACGCCGGGACAGGAGGAGACAATGAGCAGTTCTTC	TRBJ2-1	NA	TRBV24-1	TRBD1
CSVEDRYGEPGANVLTF	TGCAGCGTTGAAGATCGGTACGGGGAGCCTGGGGCCAACGTCCTGACTTTC	TRBJ2-6	once	TRBV29-1	NA
CASSLGVKEGNYEQYF	TGTGCCAGCAGTTTAGGAGTCAAGGAGGGGAACTACGAGCAGTACTTC	TRBJ2-7	NA	TRBV28	NA
CASSLGSGHSPLHF	TGTGCCAGCAGTTTGGGCTCAGGGCATTCACCCCTCCACTTT	TRBJ1-6	NA	TRBV27	NA
CASSDGQGQDQPQHF	TGTGCCAGCAGTGACGGACAGGGACAGGATCAGCCCCAGCATTTT	TRBJ1-5	once	TRBV2	TRBD1
CASSVARSATGELFF	TGTGCCAGCAGCGTAGCTCGAAGCGCCACCGGGGAGCTGTTTTTT	TRBJ2-2	NA	TRBV9	NA
CASSSDQETQYF	TGTGCCAGCAGTTCCGACCAAGAGACCCAGTACTTC	TRBJ2-5	once	TRBV27	NA
CASSTSGTGLNEQFF	TGTGCCAGCAGTACCTCCGGGACAGGACTCAATGAGCAGTTCTTC	TRBJ2-1	NA	TRBV28	TRBD1
CASMRHFVQETQYF	TGTGCCAGCATGCGGCACTTCGTACAAGAGACCCAGTACTTC	TRBJ2-5	NA	TRBV2	NA
CASSDQGSRYGYTF	TGTGCCAGCAGCGACCAGGGGTCCCGCTATGGCTACACCTTC	TRBJ1-2	NA	TRBV5-4	NA
CASSFQGQGAYEQYF	TGTGCCAGCAGCTTTCAGGGACAGGGAGCTTACGAGCAGTACTTC	TRBJ2-7	few	TRBV5-4	TRBD1
CASSIQGWGNTEAFF	TGTGCCAGTAGTATACAGGGGTGGGGGAACACTGAAGCTTTCTTT	TRBJ1-1	NA	TRBV19	NA
CASSLQGGDTGELFF	TGCGCCAGCAGCTTGCAGGGGGGAGACACCGGGGAGCTGTTTTTT	TRBJ2-2	NA	TRBV5-1	NA
CASSYAGPMNTEAFF	TGTGCCAGCAGTTACGCAGGGCCCATGAACACTGAAGCTTTCTTT	TRBJ1-1	NA	TRBV6-6	NA
CASSGTSGEDTQYF	TGTGCCAGCAGCGGCACTAGCGGGGAAGATACGCAGTATTTT	TRBJ2-3	NA	TRBV7-3	TRBD2
CASSIDRVNTEAFF	TGTGCCAGTAGTATAGACAGGGTGAACACTGAAGCTTTCTTT	TRBJ1-1	NA	TRBV19	NA
CASSLSQGKAEAFF	TGTGCCAGCAGCTTAAGCCAGGGTAAGGCTGAAGCTTTCTTT	TRBJ1-1	NA	TRBV7-2	NA
CASRLTPVLERPQETQYF	TGTGCAAGTCGCTTAACCCCCGTCCTGGAGCGCCCCCAAGAGACCCAGTACTTC	TRBJ2-5	NA	TRBV12-2	NA
CASSPRDSNEKLFF	TGTGCCAGCAGTCCCAGGGACAGCAATGAAAAACTGTTTTTT	TRBJ1-4	NA	TRBV27	TRBD1
CASNLREANVLTF	TGTGCCAGCAACCTGAGGGAGGCCAACGTCCTGACTTTC	TRBJ2-6	NA	TRBV5-6	NA
CASSLIRNYGYTF	TGTGCCAGCAGTTTAATCAGGAACTATGGCTACACCTTC	TRBJ1-2	NA	TRBV28	NA
CASSITGTMVAGELFF	TGTGCCAGCAGTATAACCGGGACTATGGTAGCCGGGGAGCTGTTTTTT	TRBJ2-2	NA	TRBV6-2/TRBV6-3	TRBD2
CATTWEGEQFF	TGTGCCACCACCTGGGAGGGTGAGCAGTTCTTC	TRBJ2-1	NA	TRBV24-1	TRBD2
CASSRYRGRTGELFF	TGTGCCAGCAGTAGGTACAGGGGGCGGACCGGGGAGCTGTTTTTT	TRBJ2-2	NA	TRBV28	TRBD1
CASSEEGRGQEQYF	TGTGCCAGCAGCGAGGAGGGCAGGGGGCAAGAGCAGTACTTC	TRBJ2-7	few	TRBV9	TRBD1
CASSRLPGVHEQFF	TGTGCCAGCTCGCGACTACCTGGCGTCCATGAGCAGTTCTTC	TRBJ2-1	NA	TRBV18	NA
CASSIYVRAGALSGANVLTF	TGTGCCAGTAGTATTTATGTTCGAGCGGGGGCGCTCTCTGGGGCCAACGTCCTGACTTTC	TRBJ2-6	NA	TRBV19	TRBD2
CASSPTYRVSNYGYTF	TGTGCCAGCAGCCCCACTTACAGGGTTTCTAACTATGGCTACACCTTC	TRBJ1-2	NA	TRBV7-2	NA
CASTGLADFEQYF	TGTGCCAGCACCGGACTAGCGGACTTCGAGCAGTACTTC	TRBJ2-7	NA	TRBV25-1	TRBD2